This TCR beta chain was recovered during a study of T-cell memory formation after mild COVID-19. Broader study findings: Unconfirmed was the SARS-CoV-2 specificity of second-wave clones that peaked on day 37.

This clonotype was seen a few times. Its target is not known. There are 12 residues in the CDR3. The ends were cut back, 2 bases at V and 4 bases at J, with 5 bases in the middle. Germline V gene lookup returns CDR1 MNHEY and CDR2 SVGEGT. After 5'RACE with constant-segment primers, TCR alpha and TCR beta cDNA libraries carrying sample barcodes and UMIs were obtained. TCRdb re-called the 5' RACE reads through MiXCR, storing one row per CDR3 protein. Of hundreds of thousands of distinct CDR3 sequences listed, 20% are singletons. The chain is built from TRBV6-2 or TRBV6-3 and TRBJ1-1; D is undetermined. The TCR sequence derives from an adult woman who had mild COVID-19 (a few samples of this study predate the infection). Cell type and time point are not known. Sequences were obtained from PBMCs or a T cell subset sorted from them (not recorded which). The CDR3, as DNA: TGTGCCAGCAGTTACACAGCCACTGAAGCTTTCTTT. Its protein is CASSYTATEAFF.